Sequencing of this TCR beta chain was carried out in a study of blood T cell repertoires in COVID-19. The wider study: The analysed material was cDNA or gDNA that came from T cells, B-cell-depleted T cells, or PBMCs.

The ends lost 10 bases at V and 0 bases at J; junction bases unmatched: 11. There are 15 residues in the CDR3. From germline, CDR1 is MNHEY and CDR2 SVGAGI. Clones were read by immunoSEQ multiplex PCR, and TCRdb kept only the in-frame ones, dropping some. The data show more than 300,000 clones, around four fifths seen once. The sequenced sample was peripheral blood. This receptor was obtained from a woman between 50 and 59 years old with acute or convalescent COVID-19. This sequence joins TRBV6-5 and TRBJ1-2; 7 nucleotides line up with TRBD1. The CDR3 DNA follows: TGTGCCACCGGGGACAGATTTCGCTCTAACTATGGCTACACCTTC. This sequence encodes CATGDRFRSNYGYTF.